A single sample gave rise to the 7 T cell receptor beta chains below, sequenced in a study of blood T cell repertoires in COVID-19. Assay used: immunoSEQ multiplex PCR; TCRdb lists only in-frame clones, some missing. The table shows roughly 250,000 clones, with 70% to 90% occurring only once. Source material: peripheral blood. The receptors shown here come from a woman aged 25 to 39 with acute or convalescent COVID-19.

This clone has only one observation. The V and J genes are TRBV19 and TRBJ2-6; weak D call: TRBD1 (6 bases). Germline assignment: CDR1 LNHDA and CDR2 SQIVND (reference sequence). The CDR3 contains 16 residues. V lost 4 bases and J 1 base, leaving 11 bases between the germline ends. CDR3 bases: TGTGCCAGTAGTACACGCACAGGGTCTGGGGCCAACGTCCTGACTTTC. Its protein product is CASSTRTGSGANVLTF.

This clone was seen a few times. The V gene is TRBV19, the J gene TRBJ1-4; possibly TRBD1 for D (5 bases). V lost 0 bases and J 0 bases, leaving 14 bases between the germline ends. This CDR3 is 18 amino acids long. Germline V gives CDR1 LNHDA, CDR2 SQIVND (reference sequence). The DNA of the CDR3 is TGTGCCAGTAGTATAGATCATGGCAGGGCGGCAACTAATGAAAAACTGTTTTTT. Its protein product is CASSIDHGRAATNEKLFF.

The rearrangement joins TRBV3-1 (or the pseudogene TRBV3-2) to TRBJ2-7; D uncertain. The CDR3 runs to 15 residues. Trimming removed 0 bases from V and 3 bases from J, with 12 bases in between. Germline CDR1 is LGHDT and CDR2 is YNNKEL (reference sequence). The CDR3 DNA is TGTGCCAGCAGCCAAGATTCAGGCAGCTACTACGAGCAGTACTTC. It yields the protein CASSQDSGSYYEQYF.

The chain joins TRBV6-1 to TRBJ1-6, with D unclear. This CDR3 has 15 amino acids. Germline V gene lookup returns CDR1 MNHNS and CDR2 SASEGT. Between the trimmed V and J ends, which lost 0 bases and 5 bases, there was a span of 8 bases. CDR3 residues: CASSEASGDNSPLHF. The CDR3 bases are TGTGCCAGCAGTGAAGCTTCCGGAGATAATTCACCCCTCCACTTT.

The chain employs TRBV5-4 and TRBJ2-2; a possible D gene is TRBD2 (5 bases). V lost 4 bases, J lost 5 bases, and 9 bases lay in between. CDR1 is SGHNT and CDR2 is YYREEE in the germline V gene (reference sequence). This CDR3 is built from 13 residues. The CDR3 bases are TGTGCCAGCAGCCCGCCGGGAACCGGGGAGCTGTTTTTT. Translated, it gives CASSPPGTGELFF.

This chain uses TRBV7-2 with TRBJ1-4, with TRBD1 identical over 8 bases. This CDR3 is built from 12 residues. Germline loops: CDR1 SGHTA, CDR2 FQGNSA. The junction had 0 bases not matched to a gene; V was cut back by 1 base and J by 11 bases. CDR3 nucleotides: TGTGCCAGCAGCTTAGGGACAGGGAAACTGTTTTTT. This encodes CASSLGTGKLFF. Complete variable domain (other parts from reference TRBV7-2 and TRBJ1-4): GAGVSQSPSNKVTEKGKDVELRCDPISGHTALYWYRQSLGQGLEFLIYFQGNSAPDKSGLPSDRFSAERTGGSVSTLTIQRTQQEDSAVYLCASSLGTGKLFFGSGTQLSVL.

V and J are TRBV24-1 and TRBJ2-2, with 12 bases aligning to TRBD2. Trimming cost V 1 base and J 3 bases; bases outside gene matches: 5. This CDR3 spans 18 amino acids. Germline-derived CDR1 and CDR2 are KGHDR and SFDVKD. CDR3 loop: CATSDLGLAGGDTGELFF. The CDR3 DNA follows: TGTGCCACCAGTGATTTAGGGCTAGCGGGAGGGGACACCGGGGAGCTGTTTTTT.